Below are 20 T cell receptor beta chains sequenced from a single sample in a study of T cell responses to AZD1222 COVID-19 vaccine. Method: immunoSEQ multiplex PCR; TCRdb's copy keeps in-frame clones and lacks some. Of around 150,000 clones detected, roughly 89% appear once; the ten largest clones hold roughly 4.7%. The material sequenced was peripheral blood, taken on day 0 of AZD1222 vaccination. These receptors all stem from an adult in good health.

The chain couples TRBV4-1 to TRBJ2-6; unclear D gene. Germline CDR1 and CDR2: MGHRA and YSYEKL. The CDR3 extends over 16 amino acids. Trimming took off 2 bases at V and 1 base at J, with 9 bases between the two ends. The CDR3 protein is CASSQPQKSGANVLTF. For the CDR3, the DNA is TGCGCCAGCAGCCAACCTCAGAAGTCTGGGGCCAACGTCCTGACTTTC.

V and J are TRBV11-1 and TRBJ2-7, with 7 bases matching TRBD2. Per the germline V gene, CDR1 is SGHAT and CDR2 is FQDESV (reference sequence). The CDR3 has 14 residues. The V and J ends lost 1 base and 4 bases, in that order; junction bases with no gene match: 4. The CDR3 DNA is TGTGCCAGCAGCTTAGGCGGGAGAAGTTACGAGCAGTACTTC. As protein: CASSLGGRSYEQYF.

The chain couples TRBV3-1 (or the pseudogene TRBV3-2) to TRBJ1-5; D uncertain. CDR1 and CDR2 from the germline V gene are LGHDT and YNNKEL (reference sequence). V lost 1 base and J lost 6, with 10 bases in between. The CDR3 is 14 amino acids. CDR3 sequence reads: CASSQVETGQPQHF. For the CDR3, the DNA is TGTGCCAGCAGCCAAGTGGAGACGGGTCAGCCCCAGCATTTT.

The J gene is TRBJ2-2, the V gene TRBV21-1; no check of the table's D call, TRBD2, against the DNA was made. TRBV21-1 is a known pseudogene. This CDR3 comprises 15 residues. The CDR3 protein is CASSKGGFGTGELFF. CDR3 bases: TGTGCCAGCAGCAAAGGAGGGTTTGGCACCGGGGAGCTGTTTTTT.

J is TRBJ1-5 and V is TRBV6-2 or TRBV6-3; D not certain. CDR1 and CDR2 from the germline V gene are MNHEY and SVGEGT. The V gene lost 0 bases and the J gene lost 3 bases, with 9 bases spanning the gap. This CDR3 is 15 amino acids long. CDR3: CASSYSSGPNQPQHF. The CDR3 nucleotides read TGTGCCAGCAGTTACTCGTCGGGTCCCAATCAGCCCCAGCATTTT.

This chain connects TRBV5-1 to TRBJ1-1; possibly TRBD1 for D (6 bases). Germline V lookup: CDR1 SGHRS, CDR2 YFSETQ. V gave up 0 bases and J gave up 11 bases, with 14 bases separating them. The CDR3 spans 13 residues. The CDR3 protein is CASSLAGPRGAFF. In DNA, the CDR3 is TGCGCCAGCAGCTTGGCCGGGCCTAGGGGGGCTTTCTTT.

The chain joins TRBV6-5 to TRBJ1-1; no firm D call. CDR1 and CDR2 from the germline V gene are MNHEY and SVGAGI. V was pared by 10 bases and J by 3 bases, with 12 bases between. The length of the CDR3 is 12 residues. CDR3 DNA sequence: TGTGCCACGTTAATCCCCTACACTGAAGCTTTCTTT. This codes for CATLIPYTEAFF.

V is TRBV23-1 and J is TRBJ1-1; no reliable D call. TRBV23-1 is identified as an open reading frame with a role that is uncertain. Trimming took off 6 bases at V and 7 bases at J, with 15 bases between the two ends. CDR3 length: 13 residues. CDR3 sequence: CASSLHEHDEAFF. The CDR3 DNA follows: TGCGCCAGCAGCCTTCACGAACATGATGAAGCTTTCTTT.

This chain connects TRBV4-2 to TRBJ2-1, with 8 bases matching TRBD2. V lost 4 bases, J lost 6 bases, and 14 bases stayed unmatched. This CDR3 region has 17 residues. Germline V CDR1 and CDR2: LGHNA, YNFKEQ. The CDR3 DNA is TGTGCCAGCAGCCCCAATCCCGGGACTAGTTTAGGCAATGAGCAGTTCTTC. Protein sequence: CASSPNPGTSLGNEQFF.

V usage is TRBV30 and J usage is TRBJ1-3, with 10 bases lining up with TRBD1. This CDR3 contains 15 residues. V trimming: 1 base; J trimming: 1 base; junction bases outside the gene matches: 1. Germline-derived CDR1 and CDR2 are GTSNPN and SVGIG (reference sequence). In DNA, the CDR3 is TGTGCCTGGAGTGCGGACAGGGGGTCTGGAAACACCATATATTTT. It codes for CAWSADRGSGNTIYF.

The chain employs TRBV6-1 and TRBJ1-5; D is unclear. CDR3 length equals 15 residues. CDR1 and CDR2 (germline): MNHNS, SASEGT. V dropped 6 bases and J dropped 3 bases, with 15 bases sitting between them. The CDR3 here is CASSGPGGNNQPQHF. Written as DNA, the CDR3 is TGTGCCAGCAGCGGCCCAGGAGGGAACAATCAGCCCCAGCATTTT.

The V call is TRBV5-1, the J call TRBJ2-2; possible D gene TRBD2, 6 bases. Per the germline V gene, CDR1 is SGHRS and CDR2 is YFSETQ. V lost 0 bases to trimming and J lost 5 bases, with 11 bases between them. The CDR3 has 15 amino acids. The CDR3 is CASSLEGLLTGELFF. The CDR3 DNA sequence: TGCGCCAGCAGCTTGGAGGGACTCTTGACCGGGGAGCTGTTTTTT. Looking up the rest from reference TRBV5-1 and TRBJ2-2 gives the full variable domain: KAGVTQTPRYLIKTRGQQVTLSCSPISGHRSVSWYQQTPGQGLQFLFEYFSETQRNKGNFPGRFSGRQFSNSRSEMNVSTLELGDSALYLCASSLEGLLTGELFFGEGSRLTVL.

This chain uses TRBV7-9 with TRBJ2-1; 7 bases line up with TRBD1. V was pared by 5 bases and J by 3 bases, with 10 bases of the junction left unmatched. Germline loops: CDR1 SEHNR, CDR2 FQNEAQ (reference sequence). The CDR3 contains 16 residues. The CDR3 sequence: CASSGRQGSVYNEQFF. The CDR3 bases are TGTGCCAGCAGCGGACGACAGGGCTCGGTCTACAATGAGCAGTTCTTC. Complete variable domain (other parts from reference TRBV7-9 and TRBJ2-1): DTGVSQNPRHKITKRGQNVTFRCDPISEHNRLYWYRQTLGQGPEFLTYFQNEAQLEKSRLLSDRFSAERPKGSFSTLEIQRTEQGDSAMYLCASSGRQGSVYNEQFFGPGTRLTVL.

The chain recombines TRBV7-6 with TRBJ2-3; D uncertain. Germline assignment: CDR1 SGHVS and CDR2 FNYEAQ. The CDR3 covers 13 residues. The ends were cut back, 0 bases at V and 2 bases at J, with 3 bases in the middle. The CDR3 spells CASSLAVTDTQYF. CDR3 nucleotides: TGTGCCAGCAGCTTAGCGGTCACAGATACGCAGTATTTT.

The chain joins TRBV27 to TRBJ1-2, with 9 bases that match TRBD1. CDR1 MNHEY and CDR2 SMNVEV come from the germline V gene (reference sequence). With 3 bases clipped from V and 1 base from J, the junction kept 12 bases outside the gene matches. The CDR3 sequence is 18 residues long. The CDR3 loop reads CASSLLGTGRHYNYGYTF. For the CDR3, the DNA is TGTGCCAGCAGTTTGTTAGGGACAGGGCGTCATTATAACTATGGCTACACCTTC.

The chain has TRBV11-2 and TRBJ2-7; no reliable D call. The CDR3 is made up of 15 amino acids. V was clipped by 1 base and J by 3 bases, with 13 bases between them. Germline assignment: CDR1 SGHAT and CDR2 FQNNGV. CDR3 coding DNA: TGTGCCAGCAGCTTAGGCCCCGGAACCAACTACGAGCAGTACTTC. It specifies CASSLGPGTNYEQYF.

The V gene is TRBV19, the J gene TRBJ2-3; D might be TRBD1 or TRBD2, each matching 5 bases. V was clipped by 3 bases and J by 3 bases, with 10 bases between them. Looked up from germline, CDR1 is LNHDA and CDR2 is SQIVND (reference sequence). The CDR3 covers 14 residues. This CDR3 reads CASSMGGTTDTQYF. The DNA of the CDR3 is TGTGCCAGTAGTATGGGTGGGACGACAGATACGCAGTATTTT.

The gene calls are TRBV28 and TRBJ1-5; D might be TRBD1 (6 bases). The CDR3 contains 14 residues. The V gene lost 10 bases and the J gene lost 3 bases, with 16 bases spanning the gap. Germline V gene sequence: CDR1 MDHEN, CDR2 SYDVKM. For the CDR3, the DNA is TGTGCCACGCGTGAGGGGGGTGCCAATCAGCCCCAGCATTTT. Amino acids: CATREGGANQPQHF.

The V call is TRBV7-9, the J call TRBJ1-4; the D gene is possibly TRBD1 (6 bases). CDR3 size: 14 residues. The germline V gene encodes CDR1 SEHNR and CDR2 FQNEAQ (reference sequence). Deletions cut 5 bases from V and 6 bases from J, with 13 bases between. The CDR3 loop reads CASSPGRGDEKLFF. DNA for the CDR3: TGTGCCAGCAGCCCCGGCAGGGGTGATGAAAAACTGTTTTTT.

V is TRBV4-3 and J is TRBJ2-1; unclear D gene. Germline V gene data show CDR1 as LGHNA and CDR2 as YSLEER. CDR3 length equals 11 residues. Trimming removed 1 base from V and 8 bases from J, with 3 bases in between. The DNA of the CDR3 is TGCGCCAGCAGCCAAGGGGATGAGCAGTTCTTC. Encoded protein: CASSQGDEQFF.